One sample yielded the 5 T cell receptor beta chains listed below, sequenced in a study of cytomegalovirus exposure and HLA in healthy donors. PCR amplification relied on 60 Vbeta primers (plus 13 Jbeta primers). TCRdb's copy holds only in-frame clones and misses some; the assay was immunoSEQ multiplex PCR. The sample holds fewer than 200,000 clones, around 68% seen once. The specimen sequenced was PBMCs. Every receptor here comes from a man aged 45-65 years in good health and CMV-seronegative.

The chain joins TRBV10-1 to TRBJ2-7, with TRBD1 matching 7 bases. CDR1 is WNHNN and CDR2 is SYGVQD in the germline V gene (reference sequence). With 0 bases clipped from V and 5 bases from J, the junction kept 4 bases outside the gene matches. This CDR3 is built from 14 residues. CDR3 nucleotide sequence: TGCGCCAGCAGTGAGTCCATGAGGGGGCACGAGCAGTACTTC. Encoded protein: CASSESMRGHEQYF.

The chain links TRBV7-2 to TRBJ2-7; D possibly corresponds to TRBD1 (6 bases). Trimming shortened V by 3 bases and J by 2 bases, and 11 bases separated the two germline ends. The CDR3 has 14 amino acids. From germline, CDR1 is SGHTA and CDR2 FQGNSA. The CDR3: CASSFGTRTYEQYF. CDR3 coding DNA: TGTGCCAGCAGCTTTGGGACACGAACCTACGAGCAGTACTTC.

The gene calls are TRBV6-1 and TRBJ1-2; D perhaps matches TRBD1 (6 bases). Trimming left V 10 bases short and J 1 base short, with 13 bases between. CDR3 length: 13 amino acids. Per the germline V gene, CDR1 is MNHNS and CDR2 is SASEGT. Written as DNA, the CDR3 is TGTGCCACCTCAGGACAGAATAACTATGGCTACACCTTC. It is translated as CATSGQNNYGYTF.

The V gene is TRBV6-5, the J gene TRBJ2-3, with D possibly TRBD2 on 5 matching bases. The CDR3 spans 14 residues. V was shortened by 7 bases and J by 3 bases, with 14 bases between the two germline ends. Germline V lookup: CDR1 MNHEY, CDR2 SVGAGI. The CDR3 DNA follows: TGTGCCAGCACCCAAAGCTCGGGGACAGATACGCAGTATTTT. Protein: CASTQSSGTDTQYF.

This chain joins TRBV9 and TRBJ2-2, with TRBD1 identical over 7 bases. This CDR3 spans 18 amino acids. The germline V gene has CDR1 SGDLS and CDR2 YYNGEE. V lost 0 bases and J lost 0; bases outside the gene matches: 8. CDR3 nucleotides: TGTGCCAGCAGCGTAGTGTGGGACAGCATCGCGAACACCGGGGAGCTGTTTTTT. Encoded protein: CASSVVWDSIANTGELFF.